This entry describes one TCR beta chain. Its antigen is not known. PCR was performed using 60 Vbeta and 13 Jbeta primers. Produced via immunoSEQ multiplex PCR; TCRdb's table is partial and in-frame only. The data contain tens of thousands of clones, more than 55% of them singletons. This sample stems from a study of cytomegalovirus exposure and HLA in healthy donors. Study-level results: Generally TCR sequences proved uncommon, though certain public TCRs appeared in numerous donors. The productive fraction for most TCR beta V segments was about 90% or about 30% in an earlier analysis.

The clonotype comes from a boy under 18 in good health and CMV-seropositive. The sequencing input was PBMCs.

The CDR3 protein is CASSWGRNGELFF. The CDR3 DNA is TGTGCCAGCAGCTGGGGGCGAAACGGGGAGCTGTTTTTT. The rearrangement links TRBV5-6 to TRBJ2-2, with D possibly being TRBD1 (6 bases). CDR1 is SGHDT, CDR2 YYEEEE, per germline. There are 13 residues in the CDR3. Trimming removed 3 bases from V and 7 bases from J, with 10 bases in between.